Shown below are 9 T cell receptor beta chains from a single sample sequenced in a study of graft-versus-host responses after intestinal transplantation. Data came from immunoSEQ multiplex PCR; TCRdb stores just in-frame clones and leaves some out. The sample shows 130,000 to 150,000 clones, approximately 91% of them seen only once. These receptors have no known antigen. This material consisted of unstimulated CD4+ T cells sorted from spleen or lymph node cells, taken before intestinal transplant. The source of these receptors is a human donor who received an intestinal transplant.

The chain links TRBV28 to TRBJ1-5, with 7 bases that match TRBD1. J lost 0 bases, V lost 6 bases, and 8 bases had no gene match. Germline values: CDR1 MDHEN, CDR2 SYDVKM. This CDR3 has 16 residues. The chain's CDR3 is CASSPTTGNSNQPQHF. The CDR3 DNA is TGTGCCAGCAGCCCAACGACAGGGAATAGCAATCAGCCCCAGCATTTT.

This clone was seen more than once but under ten times. As DNA, the CDR3 is TGTGCCAGCAGTTACTCGACAAACACTGAAGCTTTCTTT. It specifies CASSYSTNTEAFF. This chain links TRBV6-5 with TRBJ1-1; no clear D. V was shortened by 0 bases and J by 2 bases, with 4 bases between the two germline ends. The germline V gene has CDR1 MNHEY and CDR2 SVGAGI. This CDR3 is 13 amino acids long.

The gene calls are TRBV6-1 and TRBJ1-3; D uncertain. The CDR3 extends over 13 amino acids. Germline-derived CDR1 and CDR2 are MNHNS and SASEGT. Trimming pared 6 bases from V and 0 bases from J, leaving 6 bases between. CDR3 region: CASRQFSGNTIYF. The DNA for the CDR3 is TGTGCCAGCAGGCAGTTCTCTGGAAACACCATATATTTT.

This chain joins TRBV5-4 and TRBJ2-2; 9 nucleotides line up with TRBD1. V was clipped by 5 bases and J by 4 bases; unmatched bases: 9. Germline V gene lookup returns CDR1 SGHNT and CDR2 YYREEE (reference sequence). This CDR3 contains 16 residues. The CDR3 region is CASRFGRTGVTGELFF. The CDR3 region has the DNA TGTGCCAGCAGGTTCGGGAGGACAGGGGTCACCGGGGAGCTGTTTTTT.

This clone has a single count. The chain links TRBV27 to TRBJ2-7; TRBD2 matches at 7 bases. V trimming: 3 bases; J trimming: 0 bases; junction bases outside the gene matches: 5. The V gene's germline CDR1 is MNHEY and CDR2 SMNVEV (reference sequence). The CDR3 has 15 residues. CDR3 in DNA: TGTGCCAGCAGTTTGTCTAGCGGATTCTCCTACGAGCAGTACTTC. This encodes CASSLSSGFSYEQYF.

Concerning this clone: Additional DNA sequences in this sample encode the identical CDR3. The chain employs TRBV7-2 and TRBJ1-1; possible D gene TRBD1, 5 bases. Deletions cut 2 bases from V and 2 bases from J, with 6 bases between. Germline V CDR1 and CDR2: SGHTA, FQGNSA. CDR3 size: 13 residues. CDR3 nucleotide sequence: TGTGCCAGCAGCTTACAGGGAAACACTGAAGCTTTCTTT. The encoded protein is CASSLQGNTEAFF.

The gene calls are TRBV27 and TRBJ1-1, with D unresolved. The CDR3 contains 13 residues. Trimming shortened V by 7 bases and J by 0 bases, and 9 bases separated the two germline ends. Germline V gene lookup returns CDR1 MNHEY and CDR2 SMNVEV (reference sequence). The CDR3 spells CASKDNVNTEAFF. The CDR3 nucleotides are TGTGCCAGCAAAGACAACGTGAACACTGAAGCTTTCTTT.

V usage is TRBV5-1 and J usage is TRBJ2-5; TRBD1 agrees at 9 bases. This CDR3 is built from 14 residues. V dropped 5 bases and J dropped 5; count of bases not matched to a gene: 7. Germline values: CDR1 SGHRS, CDR2 YFSETQ. The chain's CDR3 is CASRDRGGRETQYF. DNA for the CDR3: TGCGCCAGCAGGGACAGGGGCGGACGGGAGACCCAGTACTTC.

The genes are TRBV5-1 and TRBJ1-1; no clear D. The V gene lost 4 bases and the J gene lost 4 bases, with 17 bases spanning the gap. Germline lookup yields CDR1 SGHRS and CDR2 YFSETQ. This CDR3 region has 15 residues. CDR3 nucleotide sequence: TGCGCCAGCAGCGTGCAACCGCCGGGAGGCACTGAAGCTTTCTTT. Translating gives CASSVQPPGGTEAFF.